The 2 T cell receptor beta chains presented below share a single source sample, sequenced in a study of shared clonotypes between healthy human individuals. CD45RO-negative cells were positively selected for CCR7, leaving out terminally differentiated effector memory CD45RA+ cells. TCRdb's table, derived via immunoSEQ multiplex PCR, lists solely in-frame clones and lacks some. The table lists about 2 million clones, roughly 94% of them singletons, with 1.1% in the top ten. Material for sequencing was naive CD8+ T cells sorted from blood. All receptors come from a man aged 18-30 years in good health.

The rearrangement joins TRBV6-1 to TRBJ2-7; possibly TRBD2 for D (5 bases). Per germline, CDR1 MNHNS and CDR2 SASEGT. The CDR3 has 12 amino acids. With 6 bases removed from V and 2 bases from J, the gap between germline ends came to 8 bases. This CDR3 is CASRDLPYEQYF. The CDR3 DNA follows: TGTGCCAGCAGGGACTTACCCTACGAGCAGTACTTC.

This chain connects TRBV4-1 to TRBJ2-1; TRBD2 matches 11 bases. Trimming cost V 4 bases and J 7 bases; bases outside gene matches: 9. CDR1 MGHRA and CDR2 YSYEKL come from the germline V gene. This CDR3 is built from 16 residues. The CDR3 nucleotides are TGCGCCAGCAGCCGAAAACTAGCGGGAGTAGGTAATGAGCAGTTCTTC. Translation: CASSRKLAGVGNEQFF.